This T cell receptor (beta chain) was found in a study of shared clonotypes between healthy human individuals. Study as a whole: A donor's plate count was three for CD4 naive and three for CD4 memory; CD8 naive had two and CD8 memory one.

DNA at approximately 200 ng, 30,000 or so T cell genomes, went into sorted-subset replicate PCRs. The method was immunoSEQ multiplex PCR; TCRdb's version includes in-frame clones alone and lacks a portion of them. The sample has 2 million to 2.5 million clones, about 95% seen once. Naive CD8 cells, CD45RO-negative and positively selected for CCR7, excluded terminally differentiated effector memory CD45RA+ cells. Free of recent acute infections or vaccinations, the donors were healthy HIV-negative adults. Sequenced material: naive CD8+ T cells sorted from blood. This TCR was recovered from a man in his late teens or twenties in good health.

Written as DNA, the CDR3 is TGTGCCAGCAGTGAAGCGCCAGGTTATTATGGCTACACCTTC. It codes for CASSEAPGYYGYTF. This chain connects TRBV2 to TRBJ1-2; D is uncertain. In germline, CDR1 is SNHLY, CDR2 FYNNEI. The V end was cut by 0 bases, the J end by 5 bases, with 10 bases between. This CDR3 contains 14 residues.